This paragraph covers one TCR beta chain sequence. The data derive from a study of radiotherapy plus CTLA-4 blockade in lung cancer. Only in-frame clones appear in the TCRdb table, and some are missing; sequencing was by immunoSEQ multiplex PCR. This table holds over 80,000 clones, roughly 80% found once. Germline V lookup: CDR1 SGDLS, CDR2 YYNGEE. This CDR3 is 17 amino acids long. J was trimmed by 8 bases and V by 0 bases; bases with no gene match: 11. The clonotype was recovered from a human donor with non-small cell lung cancer who had stable disease on radiotherapy plus ipilimumab. The rearrangement links TRBV9 to TRBJ2-1; 10 positions match TRBD1. Sequenced here: peripheral blood, sampled from a patient treated with radiotherapy plus ipilimumab. CDR3 sequence reads: CASSVAIFGTGVDEQFF. The CDR3 DNA is TGTGCCAGCAGCGTAGCCATCTTTGGGACAGGGGTCGATGAGCAGTTCTTC.